This T cell receptor beta chain was recovered during a study of T cell changes during pregnancy in multiple sclerosis. Germline lookup yields CDR1 MRHNA and CDR2 SNTAGT. The CDR3 is 14 amino acids. The ends were cut back, 4 bases at V and 3 bases at J, with 13 bases in the middle. This clone appeared once. Here immunoSEQ multiplex PCR was the method, and the copy in TCRdb shows in-frame clones only, minus some. This repertoire shows about 100,000 clones, 92% found once; its top ten account for 1.9%. The sequenced sample was peripheral blood, obtained after pregnancy. This sequence was found in a female donor with multiple sclerosis, enrolled in a pregnancy study. The chain has TRBV6-4 and TRBJ2-7; possibly TRBD1 for D (5 bases). The CDR3 DNA sequence: TGTGCCAGCAGTGCGACAGTCTTACACTACGAGCAGTACTTC. It codes for CASSATVLHYEQYF.